This T cell receptor beta chain is drawn from a study of CD8 T cells in ankylosing spondylitis. To note about this clonotype: Its specificity is not known.

CDR1 is SEHNR, CDR2 FQNEAQ, per germline (reference sequence). The CDR3 is 14 amino acids. Trimming stripped 5 bases from V and 6 bases from J, with 14 bases between. Making the TCR beta libraries involved quantitative 5'-RACE with molecular barcodes. MiXCR, applied by TCRdb to the 5' RACE reads, yields one record per CDR3 protein. The sample has 130,000 or so distinct CDR3 sequences, under 20% seen once. Overall study findings and caveats: For ankylosing spondylitis blood, a TCR beta motif of 7 or 8 highly homologous variants appeared characteristic.

Sequencing input: blood, either unsorted or a sorted T cell fraction (not recorded which). The genes are TRBV7-9 and TRBJ1-5; possibly TRBD1 for D (6 bases). The origin of this receptor is a male donor with ankylosing spondylitis. In nucleotides, the CDR3 is TGTGCCAGCAGCCTTGGGGGGGCGGGTCAGCCCCAGCATTTT. Its protein is CASSLGGAGQPQHF.